The T cell receptor beta chain under discussion was sequenced for a study of patients and donors after allogeneic stem cell transplantation. This clonotype was seen a handful of times. The CDR3 is 14 amino acids. V was trimmed by 0 bases and J by 1 base, leaving 5 bases between them. CDR1 and CDR2 (germline): SGDLS, YYNGEE. TCRdb processed the RT-PCR reads anew with MiXCR; each CDR3 protein has one entry. The sample holds approximately 98,000 distinct CDR3 sequences; 35% are singletons and the top ten take more than 25%. Sequencing was carried out using blood, either unsorted or a sorted T cell fraction (not recorded which). V usage is TRBV9 and J usage is TRBJ1-5, with a tentative D call TRBD1 (5 bases). The source of this sequence is a human donor who was either an allogeneic HSCT recipient or a stem cell or donor lymphocyte infusion donor (not recorded which). It is not recorded whose cells these are; they may come from a transplant donor. CDR3 in amino acids: CASSVGGSNQPQHF. The CDR3 nucleotides read TGTGCCAGCAGCGTAGGGGGGAGCAATCAGCCCCAGCATTTT.